The clone carrying this TCR beta chain was observed a few times. Each CDR3 protein gets one entry after TCRdb re-called the RACE reads with MiXCR. The sample has around 70,000 distinct CDR3 sequences, 6% to 7% seen once. The record originates from a study of human T cells and chemical hapten exposure. Regarding time point: healthy volunteer bleed at 6 weeks. Before extraction, the whole blood was not fractionated, and total RNA was taken from it. Sequencing was done on a sample of whole blood. This sequence was found in a female donor in good health. Some clones in this sample may be carry-over from other donors' samples.

This CDR3 reads CASSGSDNSPLHF. The CDR3 DNA follows: TGTGCCAGCAGTGGGTCAGATAATTCACCCCTCCACTTT. V is TRBV2 and J is TRBJ1-6; D is ambiguous. The CDR3 has 13 residues. CDR1 is SNHLY, CDR2 FYNNEI, per germline. V was pared by 4 bases and J by 5 bases, with 6 bases between. The whole variable domain, filled in from reference TRBV2 and TRBJ1-6, reads EPEVTQTPSHQVTQMGQEVILRCVPISNHLYFYWYRQILGQKVEFLVSFYNNEISEKSEIFDDQFSVERPDGSNFTLKIRSTKLEDSAMYFCASSGSDNSPLHFGNGTRLTVT.